Presented here are 10 T cell receptor beta chains from one specimen sequenced in a study of blood T cell repertoires in COVID-19. The table came from immunoSEQ multiplex PCR; TCRdb's copy has only in-frame clones and leaves some out. The table has 150,000 to 200,000 clones, over 75% seen once. Sequenced material: peripheral blood. These TCRs come from a man in his forties with active or convalescent COVID-19.

This clone occurred a few times. The chain has TRBV30 and TRBJ2-5; no reliable D call. The CDR3 runs to 12 residues. Trimming cost V 5 bases and J 9 bases, with 16 bases left between them. Germline values: CDR1 GTSNPN, CDR2 SVGIG (reference sequence). The CDR3 region has the DNA TGTGCCTGGGGACGTATGGGCAGGTCCCAGTACTTC. This sequence encodes CAWGRMGRSQYF.

The rearrangement uses TRBV6-5 and TRBJ1-5, with TRBD1 identical over 7 bases. V gave up 6 bases and J gave up 2 bases; unmatched junction bases: 4. The CDR3 sequence is 14 residues long. CDR1 MNHEY and CDR2 SVGAGI come from the germline V gene. Written as DNA, the CDR3 is TGTGCCAGCAGCCGGGGACAGCGCAATCAGCCCCAGCATTTT. It codes for CASSRGQRNQPQHF.

The chain couples TRBV7-3 to TRBJ2-5, with 10 bases lining up with TRBD2. Looked up from germline, CDR1 is SGHTA and CDR2 is FQGTGA. The CDR3 has 15 amino acids. J was trimmed by 4 bases and V by 2 bases; bases with no gene match: 4. CDR3 coding DNA: TGTGCCAGCAGCTTAGGGACTAGCGTCGTAGAGACCCAGTACTTC. Its translation: CASSLGTSVVETQYF.

The chain has TRBV28 and TRBJ1-2, with 7 bases matching TRBD1. Losses at the gene ends were 10 bases for V and 4 bases for J; bases not matched to a gene: 6. Germline V gene data show CDR1 as MDHEN and CDR2 as SYDVKM. The CDR3 spans 12 residues. In nucleotides, the CDR3 is TGTGCCATACTGGGACAGAGCTATGGCTACACCTTC. Translation: CAILGQSYGYTF.

This sequence joins TRBV6-5 and TRBJ1-4; 11 bases line up with TRBD1. V lost 5 bases, J lost 7 bases, and 6 bases stayed unmatched. Germline CDR1 MNHEY, CDR2 SVGAGI. The CDR3 runs 15 residues. CDR3 loop: CASSTPGQGVEKLFF. DNA for the CDR3: TGTGCCAGCAGTACCCCGGGACAGGGGGTTGAAAAACTGTTTTTT.

This clone was observed once. V is TRBV3-1 (or the pseudogene TRBV3-2) and J is TRBJ2-1; D is perhaps TRBD2 (5 bases). V lost 4 bases to trimming and J lost 3 bases, with 13 bases between them. Looked up from germline, CDR1 is LGHDT and CDR2 is YNNKEL (reference sequence). The CDR3 has 15 amino acids. The CDR3 sequence is CASSPTSEVYNEQFF. The CDR3 DNA reads as TGTGCCAGCAGCCCAACCTCGGAGGTCTACAATGAGCAGTTCTTC.

The genes are TRBV11-2 and TRBJ1-2; 7 bases agree with TRBD1. V gave up 3 bases and J gave up 4 bases; unmatched junction bases: 8. CDR3 length: 15 amino acids. Per germline, CDR1 SGHAT and CDR2 FQNNGV. The CDR3 here is CASSFGTETSYGYTF. CDR3 in DNA: TGTGCCAGCAGCTTCGGGACAGAGACTAGCTATGGCTACACCTTC.

This chain uses TRBV3-1 (or the pseudogene TRBV3-2) with TRBJ1-2; 10 bases are shared with TRBD1. The J segment lost 4 bases and the V segment lost 1 base, leaving 3 bases of the junction unmatched. Germline-derived CDR1 and CDR2 are LGHDT and YNNKEL (reference sequence). This CDR3 has 15 amino acids. CDR3 nucleotides: TGTGCCAGCAGCCAAGTGAGGACAGGGGGCTATGGCTACACCTTC. Amino acids: CASSQVRTGGYGYTF.

The gene calls are TRBV10-3 and TRBJ1-5; 7 bases line up with TRBD1. The CDR3 consists of 17 residues. Germline assignment: CDR1 ENHRY and CDR2 SYGVKD. V shed 3 bases, J shed 3 bases, and the junction held 11 bases outside the gene matches. CDR3 nucleotides: TGTGCCATCAGTGAATCTACAGGGGTTGGGATCAATCAGCCCCAGCATTTT. Its protein product is CAISESTGVGINQPQHF.

This clone appeared a few times. The chain carries TRBV7-2 and TRBJ1-3, with D perhaps matching TRBD1 (5 bases). Germline V CDR1 and CDR2: SGHTA, FQGNSA. The CDR3 loop spans 15 amino acids. V was clipped by 3 bases and J by 2 bases, with 11 bases between them. CDR3 loop: CASSFGGSPGNTIYF. CDR3 bases: TGTGCCAGCAGCTTTGGGGGGTCTCCTGGAAACACCATATATTTT.